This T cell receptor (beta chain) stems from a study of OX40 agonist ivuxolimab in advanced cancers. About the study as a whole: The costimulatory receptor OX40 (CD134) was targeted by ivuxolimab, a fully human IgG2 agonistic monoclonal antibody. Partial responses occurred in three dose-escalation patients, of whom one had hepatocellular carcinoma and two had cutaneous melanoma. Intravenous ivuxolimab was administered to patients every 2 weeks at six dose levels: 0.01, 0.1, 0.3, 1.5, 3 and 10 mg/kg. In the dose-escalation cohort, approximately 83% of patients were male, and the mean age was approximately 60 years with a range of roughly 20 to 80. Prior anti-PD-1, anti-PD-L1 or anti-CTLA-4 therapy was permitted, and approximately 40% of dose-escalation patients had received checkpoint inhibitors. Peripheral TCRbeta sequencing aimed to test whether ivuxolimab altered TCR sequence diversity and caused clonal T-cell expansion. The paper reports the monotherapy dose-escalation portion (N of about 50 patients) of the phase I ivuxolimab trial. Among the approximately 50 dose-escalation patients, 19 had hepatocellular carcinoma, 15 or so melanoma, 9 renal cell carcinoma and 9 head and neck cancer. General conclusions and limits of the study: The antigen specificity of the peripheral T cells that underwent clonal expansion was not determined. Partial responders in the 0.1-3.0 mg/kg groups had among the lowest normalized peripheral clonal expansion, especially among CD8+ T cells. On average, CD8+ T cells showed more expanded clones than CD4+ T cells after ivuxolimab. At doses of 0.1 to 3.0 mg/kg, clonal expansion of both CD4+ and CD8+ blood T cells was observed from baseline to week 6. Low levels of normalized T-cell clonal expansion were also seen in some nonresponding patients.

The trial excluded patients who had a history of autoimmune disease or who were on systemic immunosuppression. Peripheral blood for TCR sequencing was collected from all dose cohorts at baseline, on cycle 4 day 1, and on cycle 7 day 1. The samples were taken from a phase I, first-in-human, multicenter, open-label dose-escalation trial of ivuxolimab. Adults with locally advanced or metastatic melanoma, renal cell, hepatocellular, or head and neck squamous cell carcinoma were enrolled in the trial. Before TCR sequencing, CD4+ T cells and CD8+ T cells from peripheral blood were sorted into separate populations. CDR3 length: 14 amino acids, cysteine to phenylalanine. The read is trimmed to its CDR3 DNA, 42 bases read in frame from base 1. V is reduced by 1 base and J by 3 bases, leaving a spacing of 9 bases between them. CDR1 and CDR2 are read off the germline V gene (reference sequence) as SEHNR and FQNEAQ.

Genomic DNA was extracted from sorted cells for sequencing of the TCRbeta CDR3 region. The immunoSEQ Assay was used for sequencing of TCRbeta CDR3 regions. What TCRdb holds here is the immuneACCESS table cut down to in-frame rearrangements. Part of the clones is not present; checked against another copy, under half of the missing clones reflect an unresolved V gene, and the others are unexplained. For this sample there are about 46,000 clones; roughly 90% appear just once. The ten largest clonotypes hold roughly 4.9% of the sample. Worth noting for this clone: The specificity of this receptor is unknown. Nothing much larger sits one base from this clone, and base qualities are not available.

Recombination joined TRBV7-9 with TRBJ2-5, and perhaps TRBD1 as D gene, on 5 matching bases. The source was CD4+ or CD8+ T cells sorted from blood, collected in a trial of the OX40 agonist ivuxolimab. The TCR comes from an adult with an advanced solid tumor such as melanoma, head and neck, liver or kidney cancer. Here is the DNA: TGTGCCAGCAGCTTAGTGGCCAGGGAAGAGACCCAGTACTTC. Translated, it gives CASSLVAREETQYF.